This TCR beta chain is from a study of T-cell memory formation after mild COVID-19. Background on the study: The study found TCR clusters largely donor specific. The study, taken as a whole, reports: The main location of contracting CD4+ clones was CM and EM, and that of contracting CD8+ clones was EMRA. Pre-infection memory showed some responding clones, and this suggested that cross-reactive memory joined.

A 5'RACE reaction primed in the constant segment made cDNA libraries of TCR alpha and TCR beta, and these carried sample barcodes and UMIs. In TCRdb, the 5' RACE reads were re-called with MiXCR into one record per CDR3 protein. The repertoire consists of 270,000 or so distinct CDR3 sequences, with approximately 16% occurring once and the leading ten covering around 20%. On this clonotype itself: Antigen unknown.

The germline V gene encodes CDR1 SGHAT and CDR2 FQNNGV. There are 16 residues in the CDR3. The V and J ends lost 5 bases and 2 bases respectively, with 16 bases between them. Source material: PBMCs or a T cell subset sorted from them (not recorded which). This receptor was taken from a man younger than 30 who had mild COVID-19 (a few samples of this study predate the infection). Cell type and time point are not known. V is TRBV11-2 and J is TRBJ2-1; D uncertain. CDR3 nucleotides: TGTGCCAGCAGCCCCCGGTTCGAGGCAACCTACAATGAGCAGTTCTTC. It codes for CASSPRFEATYNEQFF.